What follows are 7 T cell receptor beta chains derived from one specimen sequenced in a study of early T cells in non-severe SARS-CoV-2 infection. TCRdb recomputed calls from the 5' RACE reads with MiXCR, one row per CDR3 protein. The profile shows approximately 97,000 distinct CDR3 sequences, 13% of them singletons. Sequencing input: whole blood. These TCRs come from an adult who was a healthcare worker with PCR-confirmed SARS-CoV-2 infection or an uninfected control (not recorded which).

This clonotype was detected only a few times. This CDR3 reads CASSLVRGKTYEQYF. The CDR3 DNA is TGTGCCAGCAGCTTAGTACGGGGGAAAACCTACGAGCAGTACTTC. This chain connects TRBV11-2 to TRBJ2-7; a weak D match, TRBD2 (6 bases). V was shortened by 1 base and J by 2 bases, with 12 bases between the two germline ends. This CDR3 comprises 15 residues. Germline values: CDR1 SGHAT, CDR2 FQNNGV.

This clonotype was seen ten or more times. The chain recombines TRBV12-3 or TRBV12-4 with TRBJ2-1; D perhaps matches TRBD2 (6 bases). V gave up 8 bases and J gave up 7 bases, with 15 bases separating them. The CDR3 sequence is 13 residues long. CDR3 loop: CASGPTSSNEQFF. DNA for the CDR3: TGTGCCAGCGGCCCGACTAGTTCAAATGAGCAGTTCTTC.

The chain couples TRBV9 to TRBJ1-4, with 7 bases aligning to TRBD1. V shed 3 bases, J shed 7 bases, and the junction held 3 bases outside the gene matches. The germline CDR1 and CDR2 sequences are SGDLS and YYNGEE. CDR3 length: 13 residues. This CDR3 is CASSGDSSEKLFF. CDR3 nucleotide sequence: TGTGCCAGCAGCGGGGACAGCAGTGAAAAACTGTTTTTT.

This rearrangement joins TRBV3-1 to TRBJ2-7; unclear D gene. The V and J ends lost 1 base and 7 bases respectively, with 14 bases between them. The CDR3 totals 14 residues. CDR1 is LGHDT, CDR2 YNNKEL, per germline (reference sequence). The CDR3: CASSQGRASMEQYF. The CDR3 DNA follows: TGTGCCAGCAGCCAAGGACGGGCCTCAATGGAGCAGTACTTC.

This CDR3 is CASSGGRAVAETQYF. In nucleotides, the CDR3 is TGTGCCAGCAGCGGCGGGAGGGCCGTCGCGGAGACCCAGTACTTC. V gene TRBV2 combines with J gene TRBJ2-5; 9 positions agree with TRBD2. Germline values: CDR1 SNHLY, CDR2 FYNNEI. This CDR3 region has 15 residues. V lost 6 bases to trimming and J lost 5 bases; unmatched junction nucleotides: 10.

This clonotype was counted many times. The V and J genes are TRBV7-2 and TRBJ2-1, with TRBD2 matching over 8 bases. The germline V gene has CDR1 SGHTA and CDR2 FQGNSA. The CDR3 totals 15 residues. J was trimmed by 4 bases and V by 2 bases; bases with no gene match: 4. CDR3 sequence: CASSLSQREYNEQFF. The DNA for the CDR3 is TGTGCCAGCAGCTTATCACAGCGGGAGTACAATGAGCAGTTCTTC.

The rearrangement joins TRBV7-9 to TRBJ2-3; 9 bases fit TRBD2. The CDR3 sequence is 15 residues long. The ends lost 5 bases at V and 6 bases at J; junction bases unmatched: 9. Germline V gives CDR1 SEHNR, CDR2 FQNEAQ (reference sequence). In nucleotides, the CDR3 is TGTGCCAGCAGCCCCTTGGCGGGAGGGTCGGATACGCAGTATTTT. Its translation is CASSPLAGGSDTQYF.